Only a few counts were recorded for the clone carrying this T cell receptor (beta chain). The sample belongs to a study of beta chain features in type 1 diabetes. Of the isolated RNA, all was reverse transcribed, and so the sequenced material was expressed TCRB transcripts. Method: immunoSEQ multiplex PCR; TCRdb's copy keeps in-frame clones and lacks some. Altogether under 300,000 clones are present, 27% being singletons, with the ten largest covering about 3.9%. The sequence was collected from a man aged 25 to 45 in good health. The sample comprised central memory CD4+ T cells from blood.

The CDR3: CASSLALTMYQETQYF. DNA of the CDR3: TGTGCCAGCAGCTTAGCCCTAACAATGTACCAAGAGACCCAGTACTTC. J is TRBJ2-5 and V is TRBV7-2; D unresolved. The CDR3 spans 16 residues. CDR1 SGHTA and CDR2 FQGNSA come from the germline V gene. V was shortened by 0 bases and J by 0 bases, with 11 bases between the two germline ends.